What follows are 10 T cell receptor beta chains derived from one specimen sequenced in a study of T cell responses to AZD1222 COVID-19 vaccine. This table comes from immunoSEQ multiplex PCR, and its TCRdb copy is limited to in-frame clones, with some not included. This sample has about 110,000 clones; more than 70% occur once, and the top ten carry around 3.3%. Sequenced here: peripheral blood, sampled on day 0 of MenACWY control vaccination. Every receptor here comes from an adult in good health.

The chain links TRBV7-8 to TRBJ2-3; TRBD1 is a possible D gene (7 bases). Germline lookup yields CDR1 SGHVS and CDR2 FQNEAQ. With 1 base removed from V and 2 bases from J, the gap between germline ends came to 13 bases. The CDR3 is 16 amino acids. CDR3 DNA: TGTGCCAGCAGCTTAGTGGAGGGGGCGGACACAGATACGCAGTATTTT. Translating gives CASSLVEGADTDTQYF.

A single count supports this clone. V and J are TRBV6-5 and TRBJ1-2; no clear D gene. V lost 0 bases and J 8 bases, leaving 10 bases between the germline ends. From germline, CDR1 is MNHEY and CDR2 SVGAGI. CDR3 length equals 13 residues. CDR3 region: CASSYSTAEGYTF. In nucleotides, the CDR3 is TGTGCCAGCAGTTACTCGACCGCCGAGGGCTACACCTTC.

The V call is TRBV5-4, the J call TRBJ1-1, with D possibly matching TRBD1 (5 bases). The length of the CDR3 is 13 residues. The V end lost 1 base, the J end lost 4 bases, and 8 bases lay between the germline ends. Germline CDR1 and CDR2: SGHNT and YYREEE (reference sequence). CDR3 amino acids: CASSLRGGTEAFF. DNA for the CDR3: TGTGCCAGCAGCTTGAGGGGCGGCACTGAAGCTTTCTTT.

The chain has TRBV4-1 and TRBJ2-6; D call uncertain. V dropped 0 bases and J dropped 3 bases, with 3 bases sitting between them. The CDR3 sequence is 14 residues long. Germline CDR1 is MGHRA and CDR2 is YSYEKL. The CDR3 DNA reads as TGCGCCAGCAGCCAAGATAGTGGGGCCAACGTCCTGACTTTC. Its translation is CASSQDSGANVLTF.

The chain couples TRBV5-6 to TRBJ1-4; D ambiguous. The CDR3 sequence is 19 residues long. Germline CDR1 is SGHDT and CDR2 is YYEEEE. Trimming stripped 0 bases from V and 0 bases from J, with 18 bases between. CDR3 region: CASSLGLSGPTATNEKLFF. CDR3 in DNA: TGTGCCAGCAGCTTGGGTTTATCGGGTCCCACTGCAACTAATGAAAAACTGTTTTTT.

The chain uses TRBV9 and TRBJ1-4; D is unclear. This CDR3 spans 13 amino acids. Germline V gene data show CDR1 as SGDLS and CDR2 as YYNGEE. Trimming took 3 bases from V and 8 from J, leaving 11 bases between them. For the CDR3, the DNA is TGTGCCAGCAGCGAATCCGGAGGGGAAAAACTGTTTTTT. It encodes CASSESGGEKLFF.

CDR3 residues: CASRGGERGNYEQYF. CDR3 coding DNA: TGTGCCAGCAGAGGGGGCGAGCGGGGGAACTACGAGCAGTACTTC. This sequence joins TRBV7-6 and TRBJ2-7; possibly TRBD2 for D (8 bases). The V end lost 6 bases, the J end lost 3 bases, and 18 bases lay between the germline ends. The CDR3 is made up of 15 amino acids. The V gene's germline CDR1 is SGHVS and CDR2 FNYEAQ. Looking up the rest from reference TRBV7-6 and TRBJ2-7 gives the full variable domain: GAGVSQSPRYKVTKRGQDVALRCDPISGHVSLYWYRQALGQGPEFLTYFNYEAQQDKSGLPNDRFSAERPEGSISTLTIQRTEQRDSAMYRCASRGGERGNYEQYFGPGTRLTVT.

Written as DNA, the CDR3 is TGTGCCAGCAGCTTAGTATCCGGGGGCAGGGATTCACCCCTCCACTTT. Translated: CASSLVSGGRDSPLHF. The gene calls are TRBV7-2 and TRBJ1-6, with a possible D match to TRBD1 (6 bases). Germline V gene lookup returns CDR1 SGHTA and CDR2 FQGNSA. The germline V and J ends were trimmed by 1 base and 8 bases, with 15 bases remaining between them. The CDR3 loop spans 16 amino acids.

The rearrangement uses TRBV7-2 and TRBJ1-4; D remains unclear. Trimming removed 0 bases from V and 1 base from J, with 18 bases in between. Germline CDR1 reads SGHTA; CDR2 reads FQGNSA. The CDR3 runs to 19 residues. The CDR3 loop is CASSLAVKSWSGTNEKLFF. As DNA, the CDR3 is TGTGCCAGCAGCTTAGCGGTAAAAAGTTGGAGCGGAACTAATGAAAAACTGTTTTTT.

In its sample, this clone was seen once. This chain uses TRBV18 with TRBJ1-1; TRBD1 matches at 9 bases. This CDR3 is built from 15 residues. Germline CDR1 is KGHSH and CDR2 is LQKENI. Germline trimming cut 3 bases from V and 3 bases from J; bases unmatched to any gene: 5. The CDR3: CASSPVQGADTEAFF. CDR3 bases: TGTGCCAGCTCACCGGTACAGGGGGCCGACACTGAAGCTTTCTTT.